This T cell receptor beta chain originates from a study of metastatic and nonmetastatic thyroid tumors. Findings and caveats of the study: TCR beta diversity was reportedly significantly higher in malignant thyroid tumors than benign nodules, in blood and tumor.

Germline V gives CDR1 SGHTA, CDR2 FQGNSA. This CDR3 spans 14 amino acids. V was pared by 5 bases and J by 3 bases, with 14 bases between. TCRdb re-analyzed the PCR reads using MiXCR. The sample contains over 30,000 clones, 14% to 15% of which appear only once. This clone showed up many times. No antigen is known for it. There were no patients who had received any treatment before thyroid surgery. This chain links TRBV7-2 with TRBJ2-7; tentative D call: TRBD1 (6 bases). Sequencing used blood. The source of this sequence is a male donor with papillary thyroid cancer or a benign thyroid nodule (not recorded which). Some clones in this sample may be carry-over from other donors' samples. The CDR3 is CASSIQGQDYEQYF. CDR3 coding DNA: TGTGCCAGCAGCATACAGGGTCAGGACTACGAGCAGTACTTC.